Below, 22 T cell receptor beta chains from the same sample are listed, as sequenced in a study of T cells in Graves' hyperthyroidism and ophthalmopathy (dated by TCRdb to the late 2010s). Receptor amplification or capture employed multiplex PCR. The run used an Illumina HiSeq 2000. The TCR beta CDR3 regions were amplified from RNA transcripts. The first round of RT-PCR for the TCR CDR3 was performed with the HTBI primer set and the Qiagen OneStep RT-PCR kit. TCRdb trimmed the raw reads at Q25, called clones with MiXCR and kept productive beta chains. Rows are combined by CDR3 protein, so each entry shows the most common genes and DNA. This sample holds 700,000 to 950,000 distinct CDR3 sequences; 30% to 40% were observed only once. The ten largest make up 31% of the sample. The sequenced sample consisted of blood. The source of these receptors is a woman aged 40 to 49 with Graves' hyperthyroidism.

Details on this clonotype: A junction boundary mismatches the germline segment, possibly from a read error. CDR3 in DNA: TGTGCCAGCAGTGAATTGGGGGCCGGGGAGCTGTTTTTT. Translation: CASSELGAGELFF. V and J are TRBV10-3 and TRBJ2-2; D could derive from TRBD1 or TRBD2 (5 bases each). The CDR3 runs to 13 residues. The germline gives CDR1 ENHRY, CDR2 SYGVKD.

The chain couples TRBV20-1 to TRBJ2-1, with D tentatively TRBD1 (5 bases). The CDR3 spans 13 residues. V lost 5 bases to trimming and J lost 4 bases, with 12 bases between them. Germline CDR1 is DFQATT and CDR2 is SNEGSKA (reference sequence). CDR3 sequence reads: CSAYGQHYNEQFF. The DNA for the CDR3 is TGCAGTGCTTATGGACAACATTACAATGAGCAGTTCTTC.

The sample holds one count of this clonotype. The chain uses TRBV10-3 and TRBJ2-2; TRBD1 matches at 8 bases. This CDR3 region has 15 residues. Trimming at V came to 4 bases and at J to 7 bases, leaving 8 bases not matched to a gene. Germline CDR1 ENHRY, CDR2 SYGVKD. CDR3 amino acids: CAISGGMDRDGELFF. The CDR3 region has the DNA TGTGCCATCAGTGGAGGGATGGACAGGGACGGGGAGCTGTTTTTT.

This rearrangement joins TRBV19 to TRBJ1-2, with D perhaps matching TRBD1 (5 bases). This CDR3 is 13 amino acids long. V was trimmed by 4 bases and J by 4 bases, leaving 10 bases between them. Germline loops: CDR1 LNHDA, CDR2 SQIVND (reference sequence). CDR3: CASSTRDAYGYTF. Written as DNA, the CDR3 is TGTGCCAGTAGTACGCGGGACGCCTATGGCTACACCTTC.

This clonotype has a handful of counts. This chain joins TRBV4-2 and TRBJ1-6; 7 bases map to TRBD1. V lost 1 base to trimming and J lost 13 bases; unmatched junction nucleotides: 7. The V gene's germline CDR1 is LGHNA and CDR2 YNFKEQ. The CDR3 spans 14 residues. CDR3 in DNA: TGTGCCAGCAGCCAAGGACAGGGCCTTTGGCCCCTCCACTTT. As protein: CASSQGQGLWPLHF.

This chain joins TRBV7-2 and TRBJ1-5, with a weak D call TRBD1 (5 bases). V was shortened by 6 bases and J by 2 bases, with 26 bases between the two germline ends. From germline, CDR1 is SGHTA and CDR2 FQGNSA. This CDR3 region has 19 residues. The CDR3 sequence: CASSYPVGGVRWRNQPQHF. CDR3 sequence (DNA): TGTGCCAGCAGTTACCCCGTGGGGGGGGTTCGTTGGCGCAATCAGCCCCAGCATTTT.

In this sample, this clonotype turned up many times. At one end, the junction sequence differs from germline, possibly due to a read error. The V call is TRBV7-2, the J call TRBJ2-2; 8 positions match TRBD2. CDR1 and CDR2 (germline): SGHTA, FQGNSA. This CDR3 has 15 residues. DNA of the CDR3: TGTGCCAGCAGTTTAGCGGGGCTGGGCACCGGGGAGCTGTTTTTT. Translation gives CASSLAGLGTGELFF.

At least ten counts were recorded for this clonotype. V and J are TRBV12-3 or TRBV12-4 and TRBJ1-5; D possibly corresponds to TRBD1 (5 bases). This CDR3 is 13 amino acids long. V lost 6 bases, J lost 2 bases, and 8 bases lay in between. The CDR3 sequence is CASSSQGNQPQHF. In DNA form, the CDR3 reads TGTGCCAGCAGCTCACAGGGCAATCAGCCCCAGCATTTT.

V and J are TRBV5-1 and TRBJ2-2; 8 nucleotides agree with TRBD1. This CDR3 is 17 amino acids long. V dropped 0 bases and J dropped 2; count of bases not matched to a gene: 6. Germline-derived CDR1 and CDR2 are SGHRS and YFSETQ. CDR3 residues: CASSLVPGTGNTGELFF. Here the CDR3 DNA reads TGCGCCAGCAGCTTGGTCCCCGGGACAGGTAACACCGGGGAGCTGTTTTTT. The full variable domain, with the rest looked up from reference TRBV5-1 and TRBJ2-2, is KAGVTQTPRYLIKTRGQQVTLSCSPISGHRSVSWYQQTPGQGLQFLFEYFSETQRNKGNFPGRFSGRQFSNSRSEMNVSTLELGDSALYLCASSLVPGTGNTGELFFGEGSRLTVL.

V and J are TRBV27 and TRBJ1-2, with D possibly being TRBD1 (6 bases). The germline gives CDR1 MNHEY, CDR2 SMNVEV (reference sequence). This CDR3 is 16 amino acids long. Between the trimmed V and J ends, which lost 4 bases and 8 bases, there was a span of 23 bases. In DNA, the CDR3 is TGTGCCAGCAGTTACCCCAACAGGGCACAATTACGCGGCTACACCTTC. Its protein is CASSYPNRAQLRGYTF.

CDR3 sequence (DNA): TGCGCCAGCAGCCCCCTTGTCGGGGGTGAGGGCTATGGCTACACCTTC. Its protein product is CASSPLVGGEGYGYTF. V is TRBV5-1 and J is TRBJ1-2; a possible D gene is TRBD1 (5 bases). This CDR3 comprises 16 residues. The ends were cut back, 4 bases at V and 4 bases at J, with 20 bases in the middle. Germline loops: CDR1 SGHRS, CDR2 YFSETQ.

J is TRBJ1-5 and V is TRBV27; 9 nucleotides line up with TRBD1. Germline trimming cut 4 bases from V and 7 bases from J; bases unmatched to any gene: 8. This CDR3 spans 15 amino acids. Germline V gene sequence: CDR1 MNHEY, CDR2 SMNVEV (reference sequence). This CDR3 is CASSSGDREVQPQHF. DNA for the CDR3: TGTGCCAGCAGTTCGGGGGACAGGGAGGTACAGCCCCAGCATTTT.

A few counts support this clonotype. The chain joins TRBV2 to TRBJ2-2; TRBD2 matches 7 bases. V was pared by 5 bases and J by 5 bases, with 5 bases of the junction left unmatched. Germline lookup yields CDR1 SNHLY and CDR2 FYNNEI. The CDR3 has 14 residues. CDR3 nucleotide sequence: TGTGCCAGCAGTATCGCGGGAGCGACCGGGGAGCTGTTTTTT. Translating gives CASSIAGATGELFF.

This clonotype was seen a few times. One end of the junction fails to match germline, which may point to a read error. The rearrangement links TRBV7-9 to TRBJ1-4, with 9 bases lining up with TRBD1. Germline V lookup: CDR1 SEHNR, CDR2 FQNEAQ (reference sequence). This CDR3 has 15 amino acids. The CDR3 DNA reads as TGCGCCAGCAGCCAAGCCCGGGACAGGGCTGAAAAACTGTTTTTT. Translation: CASSQARDRAEKLFF.

In the case of this clonotype: It may be a read error: a sequence one base away is much more abundant. The chain links TRBV10-1 to TRBJ1-1; the D is unclear. Per germline, CDR1 WNHNN and CDR2 SYGVQD (reference sequence). This CDR3 has 12 residues. CDR3 loop: CASGRMNTEALF. The CDR3, as DNA: TGTGCCAGTGGACGGATGAACACTGAAGCTCTCTTT.

In its sample, this clonotype was seen many times. The chain joins TRBV10-3 to TRBJ2-6, with D hard to call. V lost 4 bases, J lost 1 base, and 5 bases lay in between. The germline V gene has CDR1 ENHRY and CDR2 SYGVKD. CDR3 size: 14 residues. The CDR3 DNA reads as TGTGCCATCAGTGGGAGTTCTGGGGCCAACGTCCTGACTTTC. Amino acids: CAISGSSGANVLTF.

Turning to this clonotype: The germline gene is not matched at one end of the junction; a read error may be the cause. The V gene is TRBV24-1, the J gene TRBJ1-2; D is ambiguous. CDR1 is KGHDR and CDR2 is SFDVKD in the germline V gene. The CDR3 contains 14 residues. The CDR3 bases are TGTGCCAGCAGTTTCCGTCTTGGCCGGGATGGCTACACCTTC. Its protein is CASSFRLGRDGYTF.

This clonotype was seen a single time. The chain recombines TRBV2 with TRBJ1-2, with D possibly matching TRBD1 (6 bases). There are 12 residues in the CDR3. Germline V gene lookup returns CDR1 SNHLY and CDR2 FYNNEI. CDR3 region: CARSGDIYGYTF. The CDR3 DNA follows: TGTGCTAGATCAGGGGACATCTATGGCTACACCTTC.

The chain carries TRBV29-1 and TRBJ2-1, with D possibly matching TRBD2 (6 bases). Trimming pared 6 bases from V and 4 bases from J, leaving 19 bases between. CDR1 and CDR2 (germline): SQVTM, ANQGSEA. This CDR3 is 15 amino acids long. CDR3 DNA: TGCAGCGTCGACCCAGAGCGGGCAGTGTACAATGAGCAGTTCTTC. Translating gives CSVDPERAVYNEQFF.

This chain joins TRBV7-2 and TRBJ2-7; 7 bases match TRBD2. TRBJ2-4 matches the DNA end more closely, so the J call is doubtful. Germline-derived CDR1 and CDR2 are SGHTA and FQGNSA. This CDR3 has 15 residues. CDR3 residues: CASSLASGYRDIQYF. The CDR3 DNA is TGTGCCAGCAGCTTAGCTAGCGGGTATCGGGACATTCAGTACTTC.

The V gene is TRBV4-3, the J gene TRBJ1-2; maybe TRBD1 (5 bases). The CDR3 spans 14 residues. CDR1 and CDR2 (germline): LGHNA, YSLEER. V lost 0 bases to trimming and J lost 8 bases, with 13 bases between them. The CDR3 region is CASSQEPQGGGYTF. The CDR3 DNA follows: TGCGCCAGCAGCCAAGAGCCCCAGGGCGGCGGCTACACCTTC.

The rearrangement joins TRBV20-1 to TRBJ2-5, with TRBD1 as a possible D gene (5 bases). CDR1 DFQATT and CDR2 SNEGSKA come from the germline V gene (reference sequence). The CDR3 is made up of 13 amino acids. V was clipped by 6 bases and J by 2 bases, with 13 bases between them. The CDR3 nucleotides read TGCAGTGCCCGAAAGACAGCTCAAGAGACCCAGTACTTC. Amino acid sequence: CSARKTAQETQYF.